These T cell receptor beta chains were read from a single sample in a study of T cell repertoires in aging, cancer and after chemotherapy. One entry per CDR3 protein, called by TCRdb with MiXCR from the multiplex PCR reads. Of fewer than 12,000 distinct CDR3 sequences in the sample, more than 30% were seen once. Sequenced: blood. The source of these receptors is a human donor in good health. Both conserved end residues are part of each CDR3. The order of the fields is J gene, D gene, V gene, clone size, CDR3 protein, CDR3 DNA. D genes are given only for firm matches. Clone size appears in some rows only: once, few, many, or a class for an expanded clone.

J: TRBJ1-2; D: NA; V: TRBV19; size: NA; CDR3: CASSIAGFGYGYTF; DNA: TGTGCCAGTAGTATAGCGGGTTTTGGATATGGCTACACCTTC
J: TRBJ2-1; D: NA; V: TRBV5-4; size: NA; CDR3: CASSLFGGGTRNEQFF; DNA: TGTGCCAGCAGCTTGTTCGGGGGTGGAACTAGAAATGAGCAGTTCTTC
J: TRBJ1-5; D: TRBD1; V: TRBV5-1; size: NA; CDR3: CASSGARGQVLKQPQHF; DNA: TGTGCCAGCAGCGGTGCACGGGGACAGGTCCTTAAACAGCCCCAGCATTTT
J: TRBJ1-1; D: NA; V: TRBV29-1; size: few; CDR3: CSVGFQPEAFF; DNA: TGCAGCGTTGGATTTCAGCCTGAAGCTTTCTTT
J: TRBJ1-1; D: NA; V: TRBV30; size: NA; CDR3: CAWSVTMNTEAFF; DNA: TGTGCCTGGAGTGTAACCATGAACACTGAAGCTTTCTTT
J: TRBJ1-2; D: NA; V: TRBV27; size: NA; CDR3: CASSLSGGAGGYTF; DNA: TGTGCCAGCAGCTTGTCGGGGGGGGCGGGGGGCTACACCTTC
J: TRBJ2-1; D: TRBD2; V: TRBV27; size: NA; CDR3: CASRVAGSSYNEQFF; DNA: TGTGCCAGTAGAGTAGCGGGAAGCTCCTACAATGAGCAGTTCTTC
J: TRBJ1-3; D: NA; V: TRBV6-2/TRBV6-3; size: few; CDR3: CASSVTAHSGNTIYF; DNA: TGTGCCAGCAGTGTCACAGCTCACTCTGGAAACACCATATATTTT
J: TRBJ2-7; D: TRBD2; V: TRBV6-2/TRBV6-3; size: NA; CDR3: CASSYGGGPYEQYF; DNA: TGTGCCAGCAGTTATGGGGGAGGGCCCTACGAGCAGTACTTC
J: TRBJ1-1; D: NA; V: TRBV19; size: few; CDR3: CASTTQQGKNTEAFF; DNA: TGTGCCAGTACCACCCAACAAGGAAAGAACACTGAAGCTTTCTTT
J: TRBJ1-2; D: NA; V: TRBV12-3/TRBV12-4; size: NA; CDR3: CASSPREDGYTF; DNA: TGTGCCAGCTCCCCGCGAGAGGATGGCTACACCTTC